This T cell receptor (beta chain) derives from a study of blood T cell repertoires in COVID-19. Study background: The United States, Italy and Spain provided the acute and convalescent COVID-19 samples. The cDNA or gDNA used as material had been derived from T cells, B-cell-depleted T cells, or PBMCs.

How the authors handled the data: Amplification with reference gene primers provided the estimates of nucleated cell counts. Only in-frame clones appear in the TCRdb table, and some are missing; sequencing was by immunoSEQ multiplex PCR. V, J and clone size were drawn from that table, and D and trimming were deduced from the DNA. The sample includes some 70,000 clones, about 90% seen only once; the top ten take around 6.7%. CDR3 length: 13 amino acids. Trimming removed 3 bases from V and 1 base from J, with 6 bases in between. Germline CDR1 and CDR2: KGHDR and SFDVKD. What was sequenced was peripheral blood. V usage is TRBV24-1 and J usage is TRBJ2-7; D call uncertain. The receptor comes from a woman over 75 with active COVID-19. Written as DNA, the CDR3 is TGTGCCACCAGTGATCCCGTTTCCTACGAGCAGTACTTC. Translated, it gives CATSDPVSYEQYF.